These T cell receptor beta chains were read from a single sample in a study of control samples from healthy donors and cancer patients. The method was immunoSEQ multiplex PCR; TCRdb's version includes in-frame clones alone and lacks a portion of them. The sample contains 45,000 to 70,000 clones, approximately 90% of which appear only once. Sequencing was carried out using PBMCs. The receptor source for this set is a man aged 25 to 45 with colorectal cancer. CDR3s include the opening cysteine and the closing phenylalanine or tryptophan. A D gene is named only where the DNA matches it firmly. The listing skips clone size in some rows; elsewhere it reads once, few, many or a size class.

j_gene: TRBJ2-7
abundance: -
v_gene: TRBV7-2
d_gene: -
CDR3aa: CASNLELSRSHEQYF

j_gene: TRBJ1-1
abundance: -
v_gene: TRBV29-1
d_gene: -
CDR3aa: CSVVLIMDTEAFF

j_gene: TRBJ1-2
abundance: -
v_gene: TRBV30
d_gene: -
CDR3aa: CAWSSGLLYGYTF

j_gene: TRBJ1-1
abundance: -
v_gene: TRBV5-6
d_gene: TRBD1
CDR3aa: CASNVRDRVSNTEAFF

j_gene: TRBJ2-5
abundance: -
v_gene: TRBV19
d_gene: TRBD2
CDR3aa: CASSIQRGALQETQYF

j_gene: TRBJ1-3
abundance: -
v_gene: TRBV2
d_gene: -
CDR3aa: CASKRSGSSGNTIYF

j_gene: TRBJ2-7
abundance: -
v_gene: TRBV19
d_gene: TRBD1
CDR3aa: CASSIRGQENYEQYF

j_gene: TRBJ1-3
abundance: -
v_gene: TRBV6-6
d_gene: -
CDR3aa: CASRRDRSGNTIYF

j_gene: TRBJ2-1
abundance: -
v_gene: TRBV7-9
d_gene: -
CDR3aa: CASSLDTHNEQFF

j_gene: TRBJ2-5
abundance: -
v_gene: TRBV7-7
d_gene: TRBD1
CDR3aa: CASSLQGGRQETQYF

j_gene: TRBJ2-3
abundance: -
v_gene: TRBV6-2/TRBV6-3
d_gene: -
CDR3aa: CASSYGRLNTDTQYF

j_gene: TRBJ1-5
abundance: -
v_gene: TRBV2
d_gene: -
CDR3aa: CASRAGTIGQPQHF

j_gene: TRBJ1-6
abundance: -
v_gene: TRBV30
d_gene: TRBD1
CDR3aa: CAWNQGDSPLHF

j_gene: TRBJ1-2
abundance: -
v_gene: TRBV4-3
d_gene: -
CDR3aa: CASSQDRGSSYGYTF

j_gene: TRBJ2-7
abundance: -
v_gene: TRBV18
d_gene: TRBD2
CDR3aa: CASSPRNGLAYEQYF

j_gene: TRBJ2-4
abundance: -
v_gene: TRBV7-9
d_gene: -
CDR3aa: CASSPSGDIQYF

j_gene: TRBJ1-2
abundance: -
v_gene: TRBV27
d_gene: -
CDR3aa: CASSLGSNYGYTF

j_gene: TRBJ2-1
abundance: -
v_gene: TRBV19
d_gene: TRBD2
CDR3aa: CASSIVTSVHRNEQFF

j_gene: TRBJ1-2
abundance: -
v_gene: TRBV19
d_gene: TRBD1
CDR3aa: CASSVGQGVVSGYTF

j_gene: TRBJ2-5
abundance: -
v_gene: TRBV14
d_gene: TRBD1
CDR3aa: CASSQRQGFQETQYF

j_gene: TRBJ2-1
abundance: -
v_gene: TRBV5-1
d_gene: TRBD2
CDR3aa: CASSSAGLAINNEQFF

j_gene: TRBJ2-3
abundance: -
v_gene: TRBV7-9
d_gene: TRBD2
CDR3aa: CASGSMGLAGAADTQYF

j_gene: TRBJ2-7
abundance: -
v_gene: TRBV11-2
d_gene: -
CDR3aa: CASSPNGGIQLEQYF

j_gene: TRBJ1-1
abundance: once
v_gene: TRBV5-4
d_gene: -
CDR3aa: CASSLGRNTEAFF

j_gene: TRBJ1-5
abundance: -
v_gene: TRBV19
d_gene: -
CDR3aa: CASSIRAGNQPQHF

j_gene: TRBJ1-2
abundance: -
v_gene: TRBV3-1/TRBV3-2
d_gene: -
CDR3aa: CASSQDWQGKAYGYTF

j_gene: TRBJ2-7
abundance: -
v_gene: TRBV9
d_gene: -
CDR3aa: CASSPRGHSSYEQYF

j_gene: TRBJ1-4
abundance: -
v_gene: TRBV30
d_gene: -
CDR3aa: CAWSEQVNYEKLFF

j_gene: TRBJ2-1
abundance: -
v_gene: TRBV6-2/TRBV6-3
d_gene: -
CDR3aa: CASSYLDKEFF

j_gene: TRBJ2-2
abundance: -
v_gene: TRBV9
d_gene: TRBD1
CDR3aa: CASSVSDRDTGELFF

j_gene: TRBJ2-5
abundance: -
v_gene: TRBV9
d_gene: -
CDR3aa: CASSLAGTQGETQYF

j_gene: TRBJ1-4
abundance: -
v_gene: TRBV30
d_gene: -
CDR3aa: CACSGTGDEKLFF

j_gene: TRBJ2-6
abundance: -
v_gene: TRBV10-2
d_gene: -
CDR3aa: CASSESKVQAGANVLTF